Shown below are 9 T cell receptor beta chains from a single sample sequenced in a study of shared clonotypes between healthy human individuals. The method was immunoSEQ multiplex PCR; TCRdb's version includes in-frame clones alone and lacks a portion of them. The sample comprises 2 million to 3 million clones, around 90% of which are singletons, and roughly 0.13% rests with the top ten. The sequenced sample was naive CD4+ T cells sorted from blood. Subset given: CD45RA+ positively selected. The receptors originated from a man aged 18 to 29 in good health.

The V gene is TRBV9, the J gene TRBJ2-3; D remains unclear. V lost 0 bases and J lost 2, with 10 bases in between. The germline V gene has CDR1 SGDLS and CDR2 YYNGEE. This CDR3 is 15 amino acids long. CDR3 amino acids: CASSVASTDTDTQYF. The DNA of the CDR3 is TGTGCCAGCAGCGTAGCTTCTACAGACACAGATACGCAGTATTTT. Full variable domain (rest looked up from reference TRBV9 and TRBJ2-3): DSGVTQTPKHLITATGQRVTLRCSPRSGDLSVYWYQQSLDQGLQFLIQYYNGEERAKGNILERFSAQQFPDLHSELNLSSLELGDSALYFCASSVASTDTDTQYFGPGTRLTVL.

To note about this clone: This specimen includes other DNA sequences encoding the same CDR3. V and J are TRBV28 and TRBJ2-7; D not certain. The V gene lost 3 bases and the J gene lost 5 bases, with 14 bases spanning the gap. CDR3 length equals 14 residues. Germline assignment: CDR1 MDHEN and CDR2 SYDVKM. CDR3 sequence reads: CASSLPQSAHEQYF. In DNA form, the CDR3 reads TGTGCCAGCAGTTTGCCGCAGAGCGCCCACGAGCAGTACTTC.

The chain has TRBV11-2 and TRBJ1-3; D is possibly TRBD1 (6 bases). The CDR3 sequence is 18 residues long. Germline V gives CDR1 SGHAT, CDR2 FQNNGV. V was pared by 2 bases and J by 0 bases, with 17 bases between. The DNA for the CDR3 is TGTGCCAGCAGCTTATGGCCAGGCACAGGGAGCTCTGGAAACACCATATATTTT. Its protein product is CASSLWPGTGSSGNTIYF.

The chain recombines TRBV6-1 with TRBJ2-4; no definite D call. The germline gives CDR1 MNHNS, CDR2 SASEGT. Between the trimmed V and J ends, which lost 4 bases and 0 bases, there was a span of 10 bases. There are 15 residues in the CDR3. This chain's CDR3 is CASSVGNLAKNIQYF. For the CDR3, the DNA is TGTGCCAGCAGTGTGGGGAATCTAGCCAAAAACATTCAGTACTTC.

V gene TRBV11-2 combines with J gene TRBJ2-2; TRBD2 matches at 8 bases. This CDR3 comprises 18 residues. Germline lookup yields CDR1 SGHAT and CDR2 FQNNGV. V lost 1 base, J lost 2 bases, and 9 bases stayed unmatched. CDR3 in DNA: TGTGCCAGCAGCTTAGGAGTATGGCGGGGGGCAAACACCGGGGAGCTGTTTTTT. It translates to CASSLGVWRGANTGELFF.

The rearrangement joins TRBV6-1 to TRBJ2-1; 10 bases agree with TRBD2. This CDR3 spans 15 amino acids. Germline CDR1 MNHNS, CDR2 SASEGT. Trimming at V came to 4 bases and at J to 10 bases, leaving 10 bases not matched to a gene. CDR3 coding DNA: TGTGCCAGCAGTGTGGGGCTAGCGGGGGCAAACGAGCAGTTCTTC. This codes for CASSVGLAGANEQFF.

The J gene is TRBJ2-6, the V gene TRBV9; D call uncertain. Looked up from germline, CDR1 is SGDLS and CDR2 is YYNGEE. The CDR3 has 16 residues. V lost 2 bases and J 2 bases, leaving 11 bases between the germline ends. CDR3 DNA: TGTGCCAGCAGCGTCCAACAGTTCCCTGGGGCCAACGTCCTGACTTTC. Translation gives CASSVQQFPGANVLTF.

This clone appeared a single time. This chain connects TRBV10-3 to TRBJ2-3; 10 nucleotides align to TRBD1. The trim removed 7 bases at V and 4 bases at J, leaving 11 bases unmatched. The germline gives CDR1 ENHRY, CDR2 SYGVKD. CDR3 length: 16 amino acids. The CDR3 coding sequence is TGTGCCATCAACTACGGGACAGGGGTGAACGCAGATACGCAGTATTTT. It codes for CAINYGTGVNADTQYF.

This chain's CDR3 is CASSLYSNTGELFF. The CDR3 nucleotides are TGCGCCAGCAGCTTGTACAGTAACACCGGGGAGCTGTTTTTT. This rearrangement joins TRBV5-1 to TRBJ2-2; no reliable D call. Germline CDR1 and CDR2: SGHRS and YFSETQ. This CDR3 spans 14 amino acids. Trimming shortened V by 1 base and J by 2 bases, and 6 bases separated the two germline ends.